A selection of T cell receptor beta chains follows, all from one sample in a study of tumor-infiltrating lymphocytes in glioblastoma multiforme. A single record per CDR3 protein comes from TCRdb applying MiXCR to the multiplex PCR reads. This sample carries 15,000 to 20,000 distinct CDR3 sequences, roughly 64% of them seen once, and the ten largest clones take around a sixth. Source material: peripheral blood. The receptors derive from a male donor with glioblastoma. Both conserved end residues are part of each CDR3. D genes are given only for firm matches. Clone size, where shown, is once, few, many, or a class for clones that have expanded.

clone_size	j_call	v_call	d_call	cdr3_aa	cdr3_nt
-	TRBJ2-7	TRBV20-1	-	CSAGPSGCEQYF	TGCAGTGCTGGGCCCTCAGGCTGCGAGCAGTACTTC
-	TRBJ1-5	TRBV29-1	TRBD1	CSVDDLAGGGTDTQHF	TGCAGCGTCGACGACCTAGCGGGAGGGGGCACAGATACGCAGCATTTT
-	TRBJ2-1	TRBV29-1	-	CSTQDVSSYDEQFF	TGCAGCACTCAGGACGTGAGCTCCTACGATGAACAGTTCTTC
-	TRBJ2-7	TRBV20-1	TRBD1	CSATRDRIPYEQYF	TGCAGTGCGACTCGGGACAGGATACCCTACGAGCAGTACTTC
many	TRBJ2-2	TRBV12-3/TRBV12-4	-	CASSVRDGGVGELFF	TGTGCCAGCAGTGTCCGGGACGGCGGAGTCGGGGAGCTGTTTTTT
once	TRBJ1-5	TRBV12-3/TRBV12-4	-	CASSRSGRSGNQPQHF	TGTGCCAGCAGCAGAAGTGGACGTTCGGGTAATCAGCCCCAGCATTTT
-	TRBJ2-3	TRBV20-1	TRBD2	CSASREGGDTQYF	TGCAGTGCTAGTCGGGAGGGGGGAGATACGCAGTATTTT
many	TRBJ2-5	TRBV10-1	-	CASRIQGLETQYF	TGCGCCAGCAGAATACAGGGATTAGAGACCCAGTACTTC
many	TRBJ2-5	TRBV4-1	TRBD2	CASSQDNASGSETQYF	TGCGCCAGCAGCCAAGATAACGCTAGCGGGAGCGAGACCCAGTACTTC
large	TRBJ2-6	TRBV11-2	TRBD1	CASSLGQGAGANVLTF	TGTGCCAGCAGCTTAGGGCAGGGGGCTGGGGCCAACGTCCTGACTTTC
-	TRBJ1-1	TRBV29-1	-	CSATTADTVAFF	TGCAGCGCAACAACAGCGGACACTGTAGCTTTCTTT
few	TRBJ2-7	TRBV11-2	-	CASSTGIPEQYF	TGTGCCAGCAGCACAGGGATTCCCGAGCAGTACTTC
-	TRBJ2-1	TRBV12-3/TRBV12-4	TRBD2	CASSALAGPHNEQFF	TGTGCCAGCAGTGCTCTAGCGGGGCCCCACAATGAGCAGTTCTTC
-	TRBJ2-3	TRBV11-2	-	CASSLDPANTSKDTRYF	TGTGCCAGCAGCTTAGATCCTGCAAATACTAGCAAAGATACGCGGTATTTT
many	TRBJ1-1	TRBV20-1	-	CRQDSLGSMNTEAFF	TGCAGGCAAGACAGCCTGGGCTCCATGAACACTGAAGCTTTCTTT
-	TRBJ2-1	TRBV12-5	-	CASGLRDWDEQFF	TGTGCTAGTGGTTTGCGGGACTGGGATGAGCAGTTCTTC
-	TRBJ2-3	TRBV29-1	-	CSVGEPGTDTQYF	TGCAGCGTTGGAGAACCCGGCACAGATACGCAATATTTT
-	TRBJ1-1	TRBV18	TRBD1	CASSPDRVGTEAFF	TGTGCCAGCTCACCGGACAGGGTAGGCACTGAAGCTTTCTTT
-	TRBJ2-5	TRBV20-1	-	CSARRAVQETQYF	TGCAGTGCTCGCCGGGCAGTCCAAGAGACCCAGTACTTC
few	TRBJ2-7	TRBV6-1	-	CASSAGVDEQCF	TGTGCCAGCAGCGCCGGGGTCGACGAGCAGTGCTTC
-	TRBJ1-1	TRBV20-1	-	CIFPHLCTEAFF	TGCATCTTCCCACACCTGTGCACTGAAGCTTTCTTT
medium-sized	TRBJ2-7	TRBV5-6	-	CASSLTSLHEQYF	TGTGCCAGCAGCTTGACTAGTCTCCACGAGCAGTACTTC
-	TRBJ2-1	TRBV11-2	-	CASSLWGGSNEQFF	TGTGCCAGCAGCCTTTGGGGCGGGTCCAATGAGCAGTTCTTC
-	TRBJ1-1	TRBV29-1	-	CSVVSWAGTEAFF	TGCAGCGTTGTCTCTTGGGCGGGGACTGAAGCTTTCTTT
-	TRBJ1-2	TRBV6-5	TRBD1	CASRTGGSNYGYTF	TGTGCCAGCAGAACAGGGGGTTCTAACTATGGCTACACCTTC
many	TRBJ2-2	TRBV5-1	-	CASSLAVSPSGELFF	TGCGCCAGCAGCTTGGCTGTCAGTCCATCCGGGGAGCTGTTTTTT
many	TRBJ1-1	TRBV29-1	TRBD1	CSVRDRVNTEAFF	TGCAGCGTTCGTGACAGGGTGAACACTGAAGCTTTCTTT
large	TRBJ2-7	TRBV11-2	TRBD1	CASSQSGTGPPEQYF	TGTGCCAGCAGCCAATCCGGGACAGGGCCCCCCGAGCAGTACTTC
large	TRBJ2-6	TRBV11-2	-	CASSPHRVGSSGANVLTF	TGTGCCAGCAGCCCCCATCGGGTTGGCTCATCCGGGGCCAACGTCCTGACTTTC
-	TRBJ1-2	TRBV4-1	-	CASSQPNRDTRNYGYTF	TGCGCCAGCAGCCAGCCAAACCGGGACACGCGTAATTATGGCTACACCTTC
many	TRBJ1-5	TRBV6-2/TRBV6-3	TRBD1	CASSPQGVRDQPQHF	TGTGCCAGCAGTCCCCAGGGGGTGCGCGATCAGCCCCAGCATTTT
-	TRBJ2-1	TRBV6-5	-	CASSSASAHSYNEQFF	TGTGCCAGCAGTTCCGCTAGCGCCCACTCCTACAATGAGCAGTTCTTC
-	TRBJ2-7	TRBV11-2	TRBD1	CASRLESGQRPTYEQYF	TGTGCCAGCAGGTTAGAGTCGGGACAGAGACCAACATACGAGCAATACTTC
-	TRBJ2-1	TRBV14	TRBD2	CASSRTLAGIDEQFF	TGTGCCAGCAGCCGAACGCTAGCGGGGATAGATGAGCAGTTCTTC
-	TRBJ2-4	TRBV11-2	TRBD2	CASSPFPGIAGGLEEDIQYF	TGTGCCAGCAGCCCCTTTCCTGGGATAGCGGGAGGCCTGGAGGAGGACATTCAGTACTTC
-	TRBJ2-3	TRBV11-2	-	CASIEGCASTDTQYF	TGTGCCAGCATCGAAGGGTGTGCTAGCACAGATACGCAGTATTTT
once	TRBJ2-1	TRBV11-3	-	CASSSVGEGEQFF	TGTGCCAGCAGCTCGGTGGGCGAGGGTGAGCAGTTCTTC
many	TRBJ1-1	TRBV20-1	-	CSAVWDGGAEAFF	TGCAGTGCTGTTTGGGACGGGGGGGCTGAAGCTTTCTTT
-	TRBJ2-3	TRBV11-2	-	CASSYVGGTLWTQYF	TGTGCCAGCAGCTACGTCGGGGGTACACTCTGGACGCAGTATTTT
-	TRBJ2-7	TRBV29-1	-	CSFATDNYEQYF	TGCAGCTTCGCCACAGACAATTACGAGCAGTACTTC
once	TRBJ2-1	TRBV11-2	-	CAISARLGNELFF	TGTGCCATCAGCGCCCGACTGGGCAATGAGCTGTTCTTC
-	TRBJ2-7	TRBV28	-	CASSLRYYEQYF	TGTGCCAGCAGTTTGAGGTACTACGAGCAGTACTTC
many	TRBJ2-7	TRBV30	TRBD1	CAWSVSGGEQYF	TGTGCCTGGAGTGTATCAGGGGGCGAGCAGTACTTC
-	TRBJ2-2	TRBV11-2	-	CSSSLVQGHTRELFF	TGTTCCAGCAGCTTAGTGCAGGGGCACACCAGGGAGCTGTTTTTT
-	TRBJ2-5	TRBV11-2	-	CASSIDIGQFTQETQYF	TGTGCCAGCAGCATTGATATTGGACAGTTCACCCAAGAGACCCAGTACTTC
-	TRBJ2-1	TRBV11-2	TRBD2	CASSFPAGVRDEQFF	TGTGCCAGCAGCTTTCCAGCGGGAGTAAGGGATGAGCAGTTCTTC
-	TRBJ2-7	TRBV20-1	TRBD2	CSAPGLAGVGEQYF	TGCAGTGCGCCGGGACTAGCGGGAGTTGGGGAGCAGTACTTC
-	TRBJ1-5	TRBV19	-	CASTVRTPSNQPQHF	TGTGCCAGTACCGTCCGGACCCCTAGCAATCAGCCCCAGCATTTT
few	TRBJ2-1	TRBV7-3	TRBD2	CASSPFVAGAGEQFF	TGTGCCAGCAGCCCATTTGTAGCGGGAGCGGGTGAGCAGTTCTTC
-	TRBJ2-7	TRBV5-4	TRBD1	CASSRDRVGEEYF	TGTGCCAGCAGCCGGGACAGGGTGGGCGAAGAGTACTTC